The 25 T cell receptor beta chains in this list originate from one sample, sequenced in a study of shared T cell receptors in the human thymus. This table comes from immunoSEQ multiplex PCR, and its TCRdb copy is limited to in-frame clones, with some not included. This table holds more than 550,000 clones, approximately 83% found once. The same sample was also studied in work on human thymus T cells.

The sample consisted of thymocytes. The receptor set was obtained from a girl in the first two years of life with a congenital heart defect.

The chain carries TRBV7-6 and TRBJ1-1; a weak D match, TRBD1 (6 bases). CDR1 and CDR2 from the germline V gene are SGHVS and FNYEAQ. V lost 2 bases, J lost 7 bases, and 17 bases lay in between. The CDR3 runs 15 residues. The CDR3, as DNA: TGTGCCAGCAGCTTAATTGGGGGGCGGGGGGATGAAGCTTTCTTT. It yields the protein CASSLIGGRGDEAFF. The complete variable domain, with remaining parts taken from reference TRBV7-6 and TRBJ1-1, reads GAGVSQSPRYKVTKRGQDVALRCDPISGHVSLYWYRQALGQGPEFLTYFNYEAQQDKSGLPNDRFSAERPEGSISTLTIQRTEQRDSAMYRCASSLIGGRGDEAFFGQGTRLTVV.

The chain is built from TRBV5-4 and TRBJ2-3; D may be TRBD2 (5 bases). Germline assignment: CDR1 SGHNT and CDR2 YYREEE (reference sequence). The CDR3 is 12 amino acids. V lost 1 base to trimming and J lost 7 bases, with 7 bases between them. The CDR3 coding sequence is TGTGCCAGCAGCTTGTCGGGGTATACGCAGTATTTT. Translation gives CASSLSGYTQYF.

V usage is TRBV6-6 and J usage is TRBJ2-2, with a weak D call TRBD1 (5 bases). Germline V gives CDR1 MNHNY, CDR2 SVGAGI (reference sequence). V lost 4 bases and J lost 4, with 7 bases in between. The CDR3 totals 13 residues. CDR3 coding DNA: TGTGCCAGCAGTTCAGGGTTCACCGGGGAGCTGTTTTTT. Its protein product is CASSSGFTGELFF.

The chain uses TRBV13 and TRBJ1-2, with D possibly TRBD1 on 5 matching bases. Germline V gene sequence: CDR1 PRHDT, CDR2 FYEKMQ (reference sequence). CDR3 length equals 12 residues. The V gene lost 5 bases and the J gene lost 6 bases, with 10 bases spanning the gap. Here the CDR3 reads CASSARQNGYTF. DNA for the CDR3: TGTGCCAGCAGCGCGCGACAGAATGGCTACACCTTC.

As DNA, the CDR3 is TGCGCCAGCAGGAGGAACACTGAAGCTTTCTTT. Translation gives CASRRNTEAFF. The chain recombines TRBV5-1 with TRBJ1-1; no clear D gene. The CDR3 extends over 11 amino acids. With 5 bases removed from V and 1 base from J, the gap between germline ends came to 3 bases. The V gene's germline CDR1 is SGHRS and CDR2 YFSETQ.

This clone was seen a few times. V and J are TRBV25-1 and TRBJ1-1; 7 bases line up with TRBD1. The CDR3 sequence is 18 residues long. Germline V CDR1 and CDR2: MGHDK, SYGVNS. V shed 3 bases, J shed 1 base, and the junction held 14 bases outside the gene matches. As DNA, the CDR3 is TGTGCCAGCAGTGACGCGGACAGGATCATAGAGGGGAACACTGAAGCTTTCTTT. Translation: CASSDADRIIEGNTEAFF. The full variable domain, completed using reference TRBV25-1 and TRBJ1-1, is EADIYQTPRYLVIGTGKKITLECSQTMGHDKMYWYQQDPGMELHLIHYSYGVNSTEKGDLSSESTVSRIRTEHFPLTLESARPSHTSQYLCASSDADRIIEGNTEAFFGQGTRLTVV.

The chain employs TRBV5-6 and TRBJ1-4, with 7 bases fitting TRBD1. This CDR3 has 17 residues. Looked up from germline, CDR1 is SGHDT and CDR2 is YYEEEE. The V gene end was trimmed by 3 bases and the J gene end by 6 bases; junction bases not matched to a gene: 14. As DNA, the CDR3 is TGTGCCAGCAGCTGCAGACAGGGTAGGGCTGGGGATGAAAAACTGTTTTTT. This encodes CASSCRQGRAGDEKLFF.

The CDR3 DNA reads TGTGCCAGCAGTACTACCCGGACTAGCGGGCATACCTACGAGCAGTACTTC. Translated: CASSTTRTSGHTYEQYF. The chain joins TRBV27 to TRBJ2-7; TRBD2 matches at 11 bases. This CDR3 is built from 17 residues. Germline lookup yields CDR1 MNHEY and CDR2 SMNVEV (reference sequence). J lost 2 bases, V lost 5 bases, and 11 bases had no gene match.

In nucleotides, the CDR3 is TGTGCCAGCAGCCAAATCTATAGCAATCAGCCCCAGCATTTT. As protein: CASSQIYSNQPQHF. The V call is TRBV4-2, the J call TRBJ1-5; D not resolved. Trimming stripped 2 bases from V and 0 bases from J, with 5 bases between. Germline loops: CDR1 LGHNA, CDR2 YNFKEQ. The length of the CDR3 is 14 residues.

The V and J genes are TRBV5-1 and TRBJ2-7; the D gene is possibly TRBD1 (5 bases). V was trimmed by 1 base and J by 2 bases, leaving 16 bases between them. CDR3 size: 16 residues. The germline CDR1 and CDR2 sequences are SGHRS and YFSETQ. CDR3 in amino acids: CASSLFPETVTYEQYF. Here the CDR3 DNA reads TGCGCCAGCAGCTTGTTCCCCGAGACAGTCACCTACGAGCAGTACTTC.

This rearrangement joins TRBV5-1 to TRBJ2-1, with D unclear. Between the trimmed V and J ends, which lost 3 bases and 0 bases, there was a span of 10 bases. This CDR3 spans 15 amino acids. Germline V gene sequence: CDR1 SGHRS, CDR2 YFSETQ. The CDR3 sequence: CASSSCMRSYNEQFF. The CDR3 DNA follows: TGCGCCAGCAGCTCGTGTATGCGCTCCTACAATGAGCAGTTCTTC.

There are a few counts of this clone. This same CDR3 is encoded by further DNA sequences in the sample. The V call is TRBV19, the J call TRBJ1-6; 9 bases are a match to TRBD1. V trimming: 6 bases; J trimming: 7 bases; junction bases outside the gene matches: 4. The length of the CDR3 is 14 residues. CDR1 and CDR2 from the germline V gene are LNHDA and SQIVND (reference sequence). CDR3 coding DNA: TGTGCCAGTAGCCCGGGACAGGGCAATTCACCCCTCCACTTT. Residues: CASSPGQGNSPLHF.

This chain connects TRBV21-1 to TRBJ1-5; whether TRBD1, the table's D call, matches the DNA was not checked. TRBV21-1 is designated a pseudogene. The CDR3 consists of 17 residues. Written as DNA, the CDR3 is TGTGCCAGCAGCCCATCTCCGACAGAAGAAGGAAACCAGCCCCAGCATTTT. Translated, it gives CASSPSPTEEGNQPQHF.

The chain is built from TRBV9 and TRBJ2-5; D perhaps matches TRBD2 (6 bases). The ends were cut back, 4 bases at V and 1 base at J, with 17 bases in the middle. The CDR3 is made up of 16 amino acids. Germline V gives CDR1 SGDLS, CDR2 YYNGEE. The CDR3 coding sequence is TGTGCCAGCAGCTCCTCCGCGGAGGAGGGCCAAGAGACCCAGTACTTC. Protein: CASSSSAEEGQETQYF.

As regards this clone: The germline gene is not matched at one end of the junction; a read error may be the cause. The genes are TRBV2 and TRBJ1-6; D not resolved. This CDR3 has 15 residues. Germline lookup yields CDR1 SNHLY and CDR2 FYNNEI. This CDR3 reads CASTLAGQYSSPLHF. CDR3 DNA sequence: TGTGCCAGCACCCTAGCGGGCCAATATAGTTCACCCCTCCACTTT. The full variable domain, completed using reference TRBV2 and TRBJ1-6, is EPEVTQTPSHQVTQMGQEVILRCVPISNHLYFYWYRQILGQKVEFLVSFYNNEISEKSEIFDDQFSVERPDGSNFTLKIRSTKLEDSAMYFCASTLAGQYSSPLHFGNGTRLTVT.

The V gene is TRBV7-2, the J gene TRBJ1-5; no clear D gene. Between the trimmed V and J ends, which lost 6 bases and 5 bases, there was a span of 11 bases. Germline V CDR1 and CDR2: SGHTA, FQGNSA. The CDR3 runs to 13 residues. DNA of the CDR3: TGTGCCAGCAGGCTAAGGGAGGATCAGCCCCAGCATTTT. Its protein is CASRLREDQPQHF.

J is TRBJ2-3 and V is TRBV9; D is perhaps TRBD2 (7 bases). CDR1 SGDLS and CDR2 YYNGEE come from the germline V gene. This CDR3 is built from 18 residues. Deletions cut 3 bases from V and 1 base from J, with 21 bases between. CDR3 sequence: CASSAPTGGPPGTDTQYF. CDR3 coding DNA: TGTGCCAGCAGCGCACCTACGGGGGGCCCGCCTGGCACAGATACGCAGTATTTT.

The rearrangement joins TRBV12-5 to TRBJ2-7, with 9 bases identical to TRBD2. With 2 bases clipped from V and 2 bases from J, the junction kept 7 bases outside the gene matches. The V gene's germline CDR1 is LGHNT and CDR2 FRNRAP. The CDR3 runs 16 residues. This CDR3 is CASGLYLSGGTYEQYF. The CDR3 DNA is TGTGCTAGTGGTTTGTACCTGAGCGGGGGGACCTACGAGCAGTACTTC.

The chain carries TRBV19 and TRBJ1-6; no reliable D call. The ends were cut back, 4 bases at V and 0 bases at J, with 19 bases in the middle. Germline V lookup: CDR1 LNHDA, CDR2 SQIVND (reference sequence). The length of the CDR3 is 19 residues. The CDR3 DNA reads TGTGCCAGTAGTAACGGTCCCAATGAGGGTCGCTCCTATAATTCACCCCTCCACTTT. Translation: CASSNGPNEGRSYNSPLHF.

The chain couples TRBV2 to TRBJ1-1; D call uncertain. The CDR3 consists of 11 residues. Germline assignment: CDR1 SNHLY and CDR2 FYNNEI. The V gene lost 5 bases and the J gene lost 5 bases, with 6 bases spanning the gap. The CDR3: CASSFPTEAFF. CDR3 DNA sequence: TGTGCCAGCAGTTTTCCTACTGAAGCTTTCTTT.

This clone was seen only a few times. In DNA form, the CDR3 reads TGTGCCAGCTCACCCGAGACCCCGGGACAGGCGTCCTACAATGAGCAGTTCTTC. Its protein is CASSPETPGQASYNEQFF. The chain carries TRBV18 and TRBJ2-1; TRBD1 matches at 8 bases. The germline V gene has CDR1 KGHSH and CDR2 LQKENI. This CDR3 contains 18 residues. V was clipped by 3 bases and J by 1 base; unmatched bases: 11.

The chain employs TRBV5-1 and TRBJ2-7; D unclear. The CDR3 length is 14 residues. The germline V gene has CDR1 SGHRS and CDR2 YFSETQ. V gave up 0 bases and J gave up 4 bases, with 11 bases separating them. CDR3 sequence reads: CASSLDPARYEQYF. The CDR3 DNA is TGCGCCAGCAGCTTGGATCCAGCTAGATACGAGCAGTACTTC.

The V and J genes are TRBV7-8 and TRBJ2-7, with 8 bases that match TRBD1. V shed 4 bases, J shed 3 bases, and the junction held 8 bases outside the gene matches. CDR3 size: 15 residues. The germline V gene encodes CDR1 SGHVS and CDR2 FQNEAQ. The CDR3 is CASSSKGQGHYEQYF. The CDR3 DNA follows: TGTGCCAGCAGCTCAAAAGGACAGGGCCACTACGAGCAGTACTTC.

The V call is TRBV7-9, the J call TRBJ2-7; 9 bases match TRBD2. The V and J ends lost 5 bases and 5 bases, in that order; junction bases with no gene match: 22. The germline V gene has CDR1 SEHNR and CDR2 FQNEAQ (reference sequence). CDR3 length: 19 residues. Written as DNA, the CDR3 is TGTGCCAGCAGCCTCCCCTGTAGTAGCGGGGGATCCTGGGGAAACGAGCAGTACTTC. Encoded protein: CASSLPCSSGGSWGNEQYF.

A few counts support this clone. J is TRBJ2-4 and V is TRBV5-1; D is unresolved. This CDR3 has 17 amino acids. V dropped 0 bases and J dropped 1 base, with 14 bases sitting between them. Germline CDR1 is SGHRS and CDR2 is YFSETQ. For the CDR3, the DNA is TGCGCCAGCAGCTTGGCCTCCGAGACATTTGCCAAAAACATTCAGTACTTC. As protein: CASSLASETFAKNIQYF.